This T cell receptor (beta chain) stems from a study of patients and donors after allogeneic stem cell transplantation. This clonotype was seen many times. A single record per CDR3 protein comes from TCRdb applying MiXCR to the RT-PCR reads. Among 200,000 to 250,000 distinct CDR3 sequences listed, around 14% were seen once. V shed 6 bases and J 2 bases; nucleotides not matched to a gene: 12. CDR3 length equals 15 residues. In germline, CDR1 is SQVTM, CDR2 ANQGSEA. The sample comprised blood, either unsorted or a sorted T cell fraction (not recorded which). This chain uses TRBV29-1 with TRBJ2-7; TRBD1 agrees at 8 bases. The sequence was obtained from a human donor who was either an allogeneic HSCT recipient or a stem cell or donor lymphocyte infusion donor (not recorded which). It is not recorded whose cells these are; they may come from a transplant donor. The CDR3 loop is CSVEFPDRGTYEQYF. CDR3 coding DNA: TGCAGCGTGGAATTTCCCGACAGGGGAACCTACGAGCAGTACTTC.